The present TCR beta chain was sequenced within a study of blood T cell repertoires in COVID-19. Study summary: Acute-phase and convalescent COVID-19 samples originated in the United States, Italy and Spain. The analysed material was cDNA or gDNA that came from T cells, B-cell-depleted T cells, or PBMCs.

Authors' data handling: Using reference gene primer amplification, nucleated cell counts were estimated. Sequenced by immunoSEQ multiplex PCR; TCRdb stores in-frame clones only, minus some. Clone size and the V and J calls come from that table; the DNA yielded D and trimming. The table lists fewer than 150,000 clones, around nine tenths of them singletons. Trimming took off 6 bases at V and 4 bases at J, with 16 bases between the two ends. This CDR3 region has 15 residues. The germline V gene has CDR1 SGHAT and CDR2 FQNNGV. The sample taken for sequencing was peripheral blood. The receptor was isolated from a woman in her 70s who had recovered from COVID-19. The gene calls are TRBV11-2 and TRBJ1-5, with D hard to call. CDR3 DNA: TGTGCCAGCAGTGCAACGGTGGGCCAGAATCAGCCCCAGCATTTT. This encodes CASSATVGQNQPQHF. Full variable domain (remainder filled in from reference TRBV11-2 and TRBJ1-5): EAGVAQSPRYKIIEKRQSVAFWCNPISGHATLYWYQQILGQGPKLLIQFQNNGVVDDSQLPKDRFSAERLKGVDSTLKIQPAKLEDSAVYLCASSATVGQNQPQHFGDGTRLSIL.